This TCR beta chain emerged from a study of cytomegalovirus exposure and HLA in healthy donors (dated by TCRdb to 2016 to 2017). With respect to the entire study: According to an earlier analysis of 587 of the donors, about 170 million T cells yielded 90 million to 140 million unique TCR beta sequences and about 300 Gb of sequence data. HLA typing included class I and class II loci at four-digit resolution. In an earlier analysis of around 540 of the donors, high-throughput TCR beta sequencing was used to judge whether each TCR beta V gene segment behaved as functional or pseudogenic. Among almost 400 genotyped donors of the cohort, an average of approximately 250,000 unique TCR beta nucleotide sequences were sequenced per donor, roughly a sixth of them non-productive. About 300 gigabases of sequencing data and around 85 million unique TCR sequences made up an early release that covered nearly 650 HLA-typed donors. The number of donors typed differed by locus, with roughly 629-640 for A, B, C, DRB1 and DQB1, roughly 520 for DQA1, 600 to 610 for DPA1, and roughly 450 for DPB1. A later analysis re-examined previously published TCR beta repertoires from 500 to 700 donors and added high-resolution HLA genotyping to investigate patterns of TCR occurrence. Four to six DR-DQ haplotypes were handled as single units for association and clustering, since linkage in the cohort was strong. The genetic ancestry cluster associated with self-reported Caucasian donors included over 65% of the approximately 430 genotyped donors. The later analysis used no new phenotypic data to find candidate immune exposures, relying instead on TCR beta sequences and their occurrence across donors. Every discovery cohort repertoire had been produced on one sequencing platform. A separate validation cohort of about 110 different subjects was used in addition to the roughly 700-subject first cohort. A later genetic analysis took genome-wide SNP genotypes for about 60% of the roughly 670 donors and used that subset as a discovery cohort. The aim of the study was to test whether cataloging public T cell receptors could identify signatures of past pathogen exposure. The study combined high-throughput TCR immunosequencing, statistical association of individual TCRs with disease status, and machine learning to predict cytomegalovirus infection status. The study profiled the T cell repertoires of hundreds of subjects by immunosequencing and related them to cytomegalovirus serostatus. Donor age, sex, ethnicity and CMV serostatus were compiled alongside the repertoire data. Results and caveats for the whole study, not just this receptor: Correlated functional status among segregating V segments might be attributable to linkage disequilibrium, but an unknown experimental factor could not be ruled out. An association between a missense DCLRE1C variant and V-gene and J-gene trimming of TCR beta chains was found in a later genetic analysis and replicated in an independent cohort. The authors suggested that the approach could potentially be extended to other disease states and immunological phenotypes. According to a later analysis, parvovirus B19, influenza, CMV and Epstein-Barr virus appeared linked to several top co-occurrence clusters. A later analysis found that HLA-associated TCR beta chains were more clonally expanded and had lower generation probabilities than equally common non-associated chains. Strong co-occurrence of HLA alleles, especially DR and DQ, made assigning TCR associations to individual alleles difficult. A later analysis found that TCR association rates varied across HLA loci, with DRB1 alleles showing the most associated TCRs and HLA-C alleles the fewest. In a later genetic analysis, fewer N-insertions in productive TCRs were reported among donors in an Asian-associated ancestry cluster than the roughly 700-donor mean. Because counts were too low, approximately 18 rarely observed V segments, including chromosome 9 orphons, were excluded from the earlier analysis of 587 of the donors. The only immune exposure information available for the cohort was CMV serostatus. While some public TCRs were present in many individuals, most TCR sequences turned up only very rarely across donors. Roughly uniform sequencing depth across donors was assumed in presence/absence analyses, although this assumption may not hold. An earlier analysis of some 560 of the donors showed that most TCR beta V segments appeared in productive rearrangements either about 87% or about 30% of the time, which broadly matched IMGT annotations. A cluster of highly shared sequence variants was judged likely to be a technical artifact of the sequencing pipeline. The classifier was reported to diagnose cytomegalovirus status with high specificity and sensitivity in both the original and validation cohorts. A total of 150 or so TCR beta chains were listed by the study as associated with cytomegalovirus. In a later analysis, around 17,000 TCR beta sequences were associated with specific HLA alleles at a false discovery rate of 0.05. The cohort was sequenced for TCR beta chains only, and without alpha or paired-chain data the features that could be detected were limited. In a later analysis, most CMV-associated TCR beta chains were found to appear HLA-restricted, with HLA associations seemingly driven largely by CMV exposure. A few of the identified cytomegalovirus-associated TCR beta chains were confirmed in vitro to be specific for cytomegalovirus antigens. A further reported finding was that TCR beta sequences accurately predicted the HLA-A and HLA-B alleles for most subjects in the first cohort. Because some donors lacked HLA typing at each locus, the association tests relied only on the typed subset.

This clone was recorded only once. There is no known antigen for this receptor. Base qualities are missing; no much larger clone stands one base away. The cohort comprised several hundred healthy bone marrow donors. Cohort members were all nominally healthy when sampled, although unrecorded immune exposures were likely present. The donor was CMV seropositive and belonged to the group of more than 250 seropositive cohort members. A peripheral blood sample was provided by each donor, and peripheral blood mononuclear cells were used for TCR beta sequencing. Genomic DNA extraction from the blood cell samples was performed with the Qiagen DNeasy Blood Extraction Kit. The method behind the library was the immunoSEQ multiplex PCR assay. For the multiplex PCR, a mixture combining 60 forward primers for TCR Vbeta segments and 13 reverse primers for TCR Jbeta segments was used. A multiplex PCR assay on genomic DNA amplified the CDR3 region of rearranged TCR beta genes. The Illumina HiSeq System was used to sequence the amplified TCR beta libraries as 87-base-pair reads. In the authors' own workflow: A later analysis counted approximately 76 million unique TCR beta chains across the 650 to 800 repertoires, and around 9.9 million of these chains were shared by at least two donors. To remove PCR and sequencing errors, raw reads were error-corrected and collapsed into unique sequences using a nearest-neighbor algorithm that merged closely related sequences. CDR3 sequences were aligned to IMGT reference sequences to assign V, D and J gene segments. For a sequence to be retained, at least a six-nucleotide match to both a V gene segment and a J gene segment was required. Rearrangements were classified as productive when the CDR3 lacked stop codons and remained in frame with V and J, and all other rearrangements were classified as non-productive. Following IMGT convention, CDR3 was defined as the stretch from the second conserved V-encoded cysteine up to the conserved J-encoded phenylalanine. The earlier analysis of a few hundred of the donors excluded sequences that lacked an unambiguous match to a single V gene segment. In an earlier analysis of several hundred of the donors, V segments were called functional above 56.7% productive rearrangements and were called segregating when the between-donor standard deviation exceeded 5%. A statistical classification framework was developed to diagnose cytomegalovirus status using the catalog of TCR beta chain sequences. In a later analysis, TCR nucleotide sequences were compared against IMGT/GENE-DB human TR gene sequences so that V and J genes could be assigned. The TCRdist pipeline was used in a later analysis to assign CDR3 sequences and most-parsimonious VDJ recombination scenarios. In a later analysis, each TCR beta chain was defined by its CDR3 amino acid sequence together with its V-gene family, and reads without a unique V-gene family were excluded. As a way to deal with suspected cross-contamination and a sequencing artifact, a later analysis dropped 592 nucleotide sequences that were highly shared and had low generation probability. For each public chain, a later analysis derived a clonal expansion index from normalized ranks of inferred template counts within each repertoire. In a later analysis, generation probabilities were computed using a VDJ recombination model fitted to out-of-frame rearrangements, and the results were checked against IGoR. A later analysis scored TCR-TCR, TCR-HLA and TCR-CMV co-occurrence with hypergeometric tests, applying a repertoire-size bias correction to TCR pairs. A later analysis estimated false discovery rates by permuting HLA or CMV assignments 20 times. In a later analysis, co-occurring TCRs were grouped with DBSCAN, and TCRdist sequence similarity was added when clustering was performed within HLA-allele-positive subsets. Repertoires with fewer than 30,000 or more than 120,000 public chains were left out of co-occurrence clustering, as were five repertoires with anomalous nucleotide sharing. TCRdb limited this immuneACCESS table to in-frame rearrangements with V and J called. A share of clones is missing; checked studies link under half to unresolved V genes, and the rest is unexplained. That table supplies the V and J calls and clone size; D and trimming were determined from the DNA. This sample holds more than 90,000 clones; 55% to 70% were observed only once. The ten top clones hold about 6.3% of the sample.

The sequence derives from a boy between 5 and 17 years old in good health and CMV-seropositive. Sequencing used PBMCs.

For the CDR3, the sequence is CASSLYSGITSGANVLTF. The nucleotide sequence is given as TGTGCCAGCAGCTTGTATTCAGGGATTACCTCTGGGGCCAACGTCCTGACTTTC. The chain links TRBV5-6 with TRBJ2-6; a tentative D call is TRBD1 (5 bases match). The CDR3, cysteine through phenylalanine, is 18 amino acids long. CDR3 DNA only is kept here, 54 bases in frame from base 1. The junction shows trimming of 1 base on V and 0 bases on J, plus 14 bases between the germline ends. As encoded in the germline V gene, CDR1 is SGHDT while CDR2 is YYEEEE.